The clone carrying this TCR beta chain was observed at least ten times. Trimming pared 5 bases from V and 5 bases from J, leaving 10 bases between. The CDR3 spans 13 residues. Germline CDR1 is MNHEY and CDR2 is SVGEGT. Quantitative 5'-RACE with molecular barcodes was used to make the TCR beta libraries. TCRdb analysed the 5' RACE reads with MiXCR anew, one entry per CDR3 protein. The sample consists of 200,000 to 250,000 distinct CDR3 sequences, roughly 8.2% of them appearing once. These data belong to a study of CD8 T cells in ankylosing spondylitis. The V gene is TRBV6-2 or TRBV6-3, the J gene TRBJ1-5, with a weak D call TRBD1 (5 bases). This TCR was sampled from a female donor with ankylosing spondylitis or in good health (not recorded which). Source material: blood, either unsorted or a sorted T cell fraction (not recorded which). CDR3 sequence: CASSGLGDQPQHF. As DNA, the CDR3 is TGTGCCAGCAGTGGGCTGGGGGATCAGCCCCAGCATTTT.